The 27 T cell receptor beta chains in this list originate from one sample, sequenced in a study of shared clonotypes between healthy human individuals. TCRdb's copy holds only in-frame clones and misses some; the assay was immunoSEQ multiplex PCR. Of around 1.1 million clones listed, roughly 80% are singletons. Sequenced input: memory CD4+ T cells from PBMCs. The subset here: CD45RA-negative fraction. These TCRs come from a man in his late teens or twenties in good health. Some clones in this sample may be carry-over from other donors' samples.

The CDR3 sequence is CASSIEAGGAADTQYF. DNA of the CDR3: TGTGCCAGTAGTATAGAGGCAGGGGGCGCGGCAGATACGCAGTATTTT. This chain uses TRBV19 with TRBJ2-3, with 8 bases that match TRBD1. This CDR3 spans 16 amino acids. Germline-derived CDR1 and CDR2 are LNHDA and SQIVND (reference sequence). Trimming took 0 bases from V and 4 from J; bases not matched to a gene: 6.

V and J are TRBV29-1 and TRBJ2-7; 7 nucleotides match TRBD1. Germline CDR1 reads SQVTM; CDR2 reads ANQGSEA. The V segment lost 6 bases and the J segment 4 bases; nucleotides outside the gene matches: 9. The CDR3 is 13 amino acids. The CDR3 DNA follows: TGCAGCGTCCGTACAGGGGTGGCATACGAGCAGTACTTC. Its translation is CSVRTGVAYEQYF.

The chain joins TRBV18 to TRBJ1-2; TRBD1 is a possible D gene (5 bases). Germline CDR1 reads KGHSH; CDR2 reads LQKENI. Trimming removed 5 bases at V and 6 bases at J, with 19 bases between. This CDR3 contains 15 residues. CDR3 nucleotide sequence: TGTGCCAGCTCAGGGGGTCTAGGAGAAAAGGATGGCTACACCTTC. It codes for CASSGGLGEKDGYTF. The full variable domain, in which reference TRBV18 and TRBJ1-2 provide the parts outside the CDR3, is NAGVMQNPRHLVRRRGQEARLRCSPMKGHSHVYWYRQLPEEGLKFMVYLQKENIIDESGMPKERFSAEFPKEGPSILRIQQVVRGDSAAYFCASSGGLGEKDGYTFGSGTRLTVV.

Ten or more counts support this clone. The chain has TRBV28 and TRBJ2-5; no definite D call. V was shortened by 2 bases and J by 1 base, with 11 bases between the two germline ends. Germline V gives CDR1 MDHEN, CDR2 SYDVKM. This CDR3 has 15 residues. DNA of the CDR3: TGTGCCAGCAGTTTAGCATCCGGCAGCCAAGAGACCCAGTACTTC. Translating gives CASSLASGSQETQYF.

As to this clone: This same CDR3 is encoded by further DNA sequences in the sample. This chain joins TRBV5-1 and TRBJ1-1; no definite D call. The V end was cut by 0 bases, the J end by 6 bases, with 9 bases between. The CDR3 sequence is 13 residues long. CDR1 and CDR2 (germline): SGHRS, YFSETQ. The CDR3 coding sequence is TGCGCCAGCAGCTTGGTACCTGGGGCTGAAGCTTTCTTT. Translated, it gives CASSLVPGAEAFF.

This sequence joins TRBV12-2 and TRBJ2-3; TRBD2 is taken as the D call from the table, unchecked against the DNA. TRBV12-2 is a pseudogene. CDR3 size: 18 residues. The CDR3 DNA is TGTGCAAGTCGTTTTACTAGCGGGGGCTTATGGAGCACAGATACGCAGTATTTT. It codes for CASRFTSGGLWSTDTQYF.

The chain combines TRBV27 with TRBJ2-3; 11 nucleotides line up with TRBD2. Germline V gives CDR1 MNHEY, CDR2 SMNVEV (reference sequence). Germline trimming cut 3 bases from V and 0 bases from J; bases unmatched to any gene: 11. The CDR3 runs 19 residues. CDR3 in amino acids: CASSFRSGRVRPSTDTQYF. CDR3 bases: TGTGCCAGCAGTTTTCGTAGCGGGAGGGTCCGACCTAGCACAGATACGCAGTATTTT.

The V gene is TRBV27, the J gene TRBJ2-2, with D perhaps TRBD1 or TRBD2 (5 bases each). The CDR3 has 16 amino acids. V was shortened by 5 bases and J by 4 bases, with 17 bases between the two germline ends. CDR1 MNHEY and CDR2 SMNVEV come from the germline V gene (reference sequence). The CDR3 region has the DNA TGTGCCAGCAGTAGAAGGGACCGGATGGGCACCGGGGAGCTGTTTTTT. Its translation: CASSRRDRMGTGELFF.

The CDR3 is CAISEMADTGELFF. The CDR3 DNA sequence: TGTGCCATCAGTGAGATGGCGGACACCGGGGAGCTGTTTTTT. The gene calls are TRBV10-3 and TRBJ2-2; no clear D gene. This CDR3 has 14 residues. CDR1 and CDR2 from the germline V gene are ENHRY and SYGVKD. The ends were cut back, 2 bases at V and 3 bases at J, with 7 bases in the middle.

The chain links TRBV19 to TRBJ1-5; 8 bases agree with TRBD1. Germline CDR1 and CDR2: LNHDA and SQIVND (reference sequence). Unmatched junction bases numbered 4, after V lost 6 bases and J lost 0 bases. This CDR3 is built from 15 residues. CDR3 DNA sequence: TGTGCCAGTAGGAGGACAGGGAATAGCAATCAGCCCCAGCATTTT. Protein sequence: CASRRTGNSNQPQHF.

In nucleotides, the CDR3 is TGTGCCAGCAGCTTGGGGACAGCAAACAATGAGCAGTTCTTC. Its protein is CASSLGTANNEQFF. V and J are TRBV7-9 and TRBJ2-1, with 7 bases fitting TRBD1. CDR3 size: 14 residues. Looked up from germline, CDR1 is SEHNR and CDR2 is FQNEAQ (reference sequence). Trimming took 3 bases from V and 5 from J; bases not matched to a gene: 4.

This CDR3 is CASSRLGTSETYNEQFF. The DNA of the CDR3 is TGTGCCAGCAGCCGACTCGGGACTAGCGAGACCTACAATGAGCAGTTCTTC. The V and J genes are TRBV4-2 and TRBJ2-1; 10 bases agree with TRBD2. The V gene's germline CDR1 is LGHNA and CDR2 YNFKEQ. The trim removed 4 bases at V and 2 bases at J, leaving 8 bases unmatched. The CDR3 runs 17 residues.

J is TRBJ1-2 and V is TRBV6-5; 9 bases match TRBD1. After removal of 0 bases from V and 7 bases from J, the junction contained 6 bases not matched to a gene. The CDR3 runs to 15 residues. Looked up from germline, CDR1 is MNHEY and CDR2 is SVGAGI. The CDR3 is CASSYSTGQGAGYTF. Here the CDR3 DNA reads TGTGCCAGCAGTTACTCGACGGGACAGGGTGCTGGCTACACCTTC.

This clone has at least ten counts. CDR3 amino acids: CAIGLASPLEQFF. The CDR3 DNA reads TGTGCCATAGGACTAGCGTCTCCCCTTGAGCAGTTCTTC. The chain employs TRBV10-3 and TRBJ2-1; the match to TRBD2 covers 9 bases. The ends lost 9 bases at V and 9 bases at J; junction bases unmatched: 9. The germline V gene encodes CDR1 ENHRY and CDR2 SYGVKD. The CDR3 length is 13 residues.

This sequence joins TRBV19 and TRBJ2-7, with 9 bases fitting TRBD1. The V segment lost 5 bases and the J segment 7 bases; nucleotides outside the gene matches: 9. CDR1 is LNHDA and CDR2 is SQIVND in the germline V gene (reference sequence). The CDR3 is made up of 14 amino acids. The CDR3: CASSPHRQGGEQYF. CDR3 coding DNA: TGTGCCAGTAGTCCCCATCGACAGGGGGGAGAGCAGTACTTC.

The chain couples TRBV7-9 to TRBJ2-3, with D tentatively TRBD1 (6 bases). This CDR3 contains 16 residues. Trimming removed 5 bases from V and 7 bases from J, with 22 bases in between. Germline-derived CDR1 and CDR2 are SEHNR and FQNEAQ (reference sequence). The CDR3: CASSAASGGEGYTQYF. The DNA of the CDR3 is TGTGCCAGCAGCGCGGCCTCTGGGGGCGAGGGTTATACGCAGTATTTT.

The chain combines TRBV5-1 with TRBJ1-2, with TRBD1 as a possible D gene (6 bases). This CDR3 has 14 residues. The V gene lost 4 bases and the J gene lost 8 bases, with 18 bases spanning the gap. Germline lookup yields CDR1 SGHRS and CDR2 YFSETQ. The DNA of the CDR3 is TGCGCCAGCAGCATCGGGGGGCAGGATGGCGGCTACACCTTC. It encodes CASSIGGQDGGYTF.

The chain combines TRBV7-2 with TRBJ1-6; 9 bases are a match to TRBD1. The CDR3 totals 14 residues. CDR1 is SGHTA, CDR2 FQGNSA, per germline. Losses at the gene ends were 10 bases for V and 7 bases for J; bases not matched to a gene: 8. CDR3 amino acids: CATETGTGNSPLHF. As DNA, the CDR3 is TGTGCCACAGAAACCGGGACAGGGAATTCACCCCTCCACTTT.

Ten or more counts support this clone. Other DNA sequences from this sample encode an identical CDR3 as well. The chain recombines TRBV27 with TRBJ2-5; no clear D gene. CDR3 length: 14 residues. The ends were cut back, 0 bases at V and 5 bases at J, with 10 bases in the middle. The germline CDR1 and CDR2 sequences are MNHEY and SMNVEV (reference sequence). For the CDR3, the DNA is TGTGCCAGCAGTTTATCGAGCCCGGAGGAGACCCAGTACTTC. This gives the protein CASSLSSPEETQYF.

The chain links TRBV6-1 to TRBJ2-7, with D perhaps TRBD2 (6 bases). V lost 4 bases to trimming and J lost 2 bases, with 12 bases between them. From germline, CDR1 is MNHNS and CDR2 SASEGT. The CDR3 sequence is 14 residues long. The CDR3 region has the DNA TGTGCCAGCAGTGCCGGGGGTCCCACCTACGAGCAGTACTTC. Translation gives CASSAGGPTYEQYF.

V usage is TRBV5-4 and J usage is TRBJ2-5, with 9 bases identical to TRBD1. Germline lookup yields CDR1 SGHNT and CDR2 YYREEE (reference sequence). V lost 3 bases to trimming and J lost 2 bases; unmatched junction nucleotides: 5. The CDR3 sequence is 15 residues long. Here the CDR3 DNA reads TGTGCCAGCAGCTCAGGGACAGGGATACAAGAGACCCAGTACTTC. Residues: CASSSGTGIQETQYF. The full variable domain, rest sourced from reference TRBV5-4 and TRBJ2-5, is ETGVTQSPTHLIKTRGQQVTLRCSSQSGHNTVSWYQQALGQGPQFIFQYYREEENGRGNFPPRFSGLQFPNYSSELNVNALELDDSALYLCASSSGTGIQETQYFGPGTRLLVL.

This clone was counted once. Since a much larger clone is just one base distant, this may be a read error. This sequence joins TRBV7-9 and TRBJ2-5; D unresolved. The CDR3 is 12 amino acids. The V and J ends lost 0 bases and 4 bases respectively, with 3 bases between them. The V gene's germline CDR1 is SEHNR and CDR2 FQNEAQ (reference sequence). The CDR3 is CASSLAVETQYF. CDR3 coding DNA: TGTGCCAGCAGCTTAGCGGTAGAGACCCAGTACTTC.

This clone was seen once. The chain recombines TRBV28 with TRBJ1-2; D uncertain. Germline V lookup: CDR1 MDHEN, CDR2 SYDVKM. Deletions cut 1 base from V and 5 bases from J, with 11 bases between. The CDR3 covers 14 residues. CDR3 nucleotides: TGTGCCAGCAGTTTATCCCGCGGGTTGTATGGCTACACCTTC. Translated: CASSLSRGLYGYTF.

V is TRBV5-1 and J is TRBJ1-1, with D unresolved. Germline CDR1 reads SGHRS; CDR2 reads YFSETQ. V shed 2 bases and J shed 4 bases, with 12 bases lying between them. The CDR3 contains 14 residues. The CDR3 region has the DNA TGCGCCAGCAGCTTAGAGGGCAGAAGCACTGAAGCTTTCTTT. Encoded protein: CASSLEGRSTEAFF.

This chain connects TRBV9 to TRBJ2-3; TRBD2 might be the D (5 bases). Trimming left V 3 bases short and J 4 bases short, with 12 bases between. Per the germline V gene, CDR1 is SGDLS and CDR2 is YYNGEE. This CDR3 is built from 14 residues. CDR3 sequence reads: CASSASGSPDTQYF. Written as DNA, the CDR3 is TGTGCCAGCAGCGCAAGCGGTAGTCCAGATACGCAGTATTTT.

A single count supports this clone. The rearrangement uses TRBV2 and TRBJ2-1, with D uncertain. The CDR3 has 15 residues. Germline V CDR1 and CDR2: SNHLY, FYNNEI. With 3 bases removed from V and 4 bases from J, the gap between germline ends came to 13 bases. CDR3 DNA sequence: TGTGCCAGCAGTGATAGCAGTGGGCCTTACAATGAGCAGTTCTTC. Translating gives CASSDSSGPYNEQFF.

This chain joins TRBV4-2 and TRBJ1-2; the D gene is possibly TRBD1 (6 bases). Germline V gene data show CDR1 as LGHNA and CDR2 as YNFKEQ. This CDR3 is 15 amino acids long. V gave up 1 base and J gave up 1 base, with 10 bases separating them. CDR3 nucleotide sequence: TGTGCCAGCAGCCAAGGAGCAGGGGTTAACTATGGCTACACCTTC. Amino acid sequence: CASSQGAGVNYGYTF.